This T cell receptor (beta chain) was identified during a study of T cells expressing NK-cell markers. Overall study context: Among the eight sequenced donors, seven tested HCMV-seropositive and one tested seronegative.

TCRdb reprocessed the 5' RACE reads and keeps a single row for each CDR3 protein, giving no DNA. The sample table includes around 550,000 distinct CDR3 sequences. The source is a man aged 18 to 29 in good health. Sequenced input: blood T cells: a sorted CD56 or NKG2C T cell subset, CD4+ or CD8+ T cells, or bulk PBMC T cells (not recorded which).

CDR3 loop: CASTLGGNTDTQYF. This chain uses TRBV28 with TRBJ2-3; TCRdb's D gene call, TRBD1, goes unchecked for lack of DNA. Germline-derived CDR1 and CDR2 are MDHEN and SYDVKM. The CDR3 loop spans 14 amino acids.